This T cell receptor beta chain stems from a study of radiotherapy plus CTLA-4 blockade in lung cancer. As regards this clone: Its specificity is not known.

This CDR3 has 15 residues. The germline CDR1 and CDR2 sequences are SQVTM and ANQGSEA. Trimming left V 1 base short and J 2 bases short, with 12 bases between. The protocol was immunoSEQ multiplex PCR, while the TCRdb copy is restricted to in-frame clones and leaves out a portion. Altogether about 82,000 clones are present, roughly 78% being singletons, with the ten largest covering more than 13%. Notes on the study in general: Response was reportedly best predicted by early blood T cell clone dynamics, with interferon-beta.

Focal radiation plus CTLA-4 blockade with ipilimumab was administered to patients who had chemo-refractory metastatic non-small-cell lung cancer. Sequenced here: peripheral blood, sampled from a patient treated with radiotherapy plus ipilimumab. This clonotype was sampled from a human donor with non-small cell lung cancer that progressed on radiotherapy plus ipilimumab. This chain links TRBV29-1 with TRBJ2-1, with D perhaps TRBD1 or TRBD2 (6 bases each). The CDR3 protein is CSVEGLEGAYNEQFF. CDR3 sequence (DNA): TGCAGCGTTGAAGGGTTGGAGGGGGCCTACAATGAGCAGTTCTTC.